Sequencing of this TCR beta chain was carried out in a study of OX40 agonist ivuxolimab in advanced cancers. Sequencing used immunoSEQ multiplex PCR; TCRdb keeps in-frame clones, though not all of them. This table holds about 96,000 clones, roughly 88% found once. The CDR3 contains 14 residues. V was shortened by 5 bases and J by 3 bases, with 14 bases between the two germline ends. Germline loops: CDR1 MNHEY, CDR2 SMNVEV (reference sequence). The V gene is TRBV27, the J gene TRBJ2-7; tentatively, D is TRBD1 (6 bases). This receptor was taken from an adult with an advanced solid tumor such as melanoma, head and neck, liver or kidney cancer. The sequenced sample was CD4+ or CD8+ T cells sorted from blood, obtained in a trial of the OX40 agonist ivuxolimab. For the CDR3, the DNA is TGTGCCAGCAGTCCTCACGGACAGAACTACGAGCAGTACTTC. Translation gives CASSPHGQNYEQYF.